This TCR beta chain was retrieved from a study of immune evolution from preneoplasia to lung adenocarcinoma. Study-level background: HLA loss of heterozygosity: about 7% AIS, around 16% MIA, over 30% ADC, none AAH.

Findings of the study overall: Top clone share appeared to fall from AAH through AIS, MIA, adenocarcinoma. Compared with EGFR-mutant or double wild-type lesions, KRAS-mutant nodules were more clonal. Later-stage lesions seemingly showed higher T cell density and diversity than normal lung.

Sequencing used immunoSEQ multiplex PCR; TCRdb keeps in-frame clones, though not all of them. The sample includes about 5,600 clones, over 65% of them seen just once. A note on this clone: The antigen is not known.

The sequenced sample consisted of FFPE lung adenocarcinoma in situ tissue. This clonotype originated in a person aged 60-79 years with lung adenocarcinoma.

CDR3 coding DNA: TGTGCCAGCAACCGGGACAGGGGCCTTGGACCCCAGCATTTT. As protein: CASNRDRGLGPQHF. The chain has TRBV19 and TRBJ1-5; the match to TRBD1 covers 10 bases. The CDR3 covers 14 residues. CDR1 LNHDA and CDR2 SQIVND come from the germline V gene (reference sequence). The V gene end was trimmed by 9 bases and the J gene end by 10 bases; junction bases not matched to a gene: 12. The full variable domain, with the rest looked up from reference TRBV19 and TRBJ1-5, is DGGITQSPKYLFRKEGQNVTLSCEQNLNHDAMYWYRQDPGQGLRLIYYSQIVNDFQKGDIAEGYSVSREKKESFPLTVTSAQKNPTAFYLCASNRDRGLGPQHFGDGTRLSIL.